The 20 T cell receptor beta chains below all came from one sample that was sequenced in a study of T cells after yellow fever vaccination. MiXCR, applied by TCRdb to the 5' RACE reads, yields one record per CDR3 protein. The profile shows 90,000 to 150,000 distinct CDR3 sequences, around 6.7% of them singletons. The specimen comprised CD4+ T cells sorted from PBMCs, sampled roughly 46 days after the first yellow fever vaccination. These receptor sequences come from a man aged 18 to 30 who received the YFV17D yellow fever vaccine.

The chain uses TRBV12-3 or TRBV12-4 and TRBJ2-7; 11 nucleotides match TRBD1. The ends lost 3 bases at V and 7 bases at J; junction bases unmatched: 8. The CDR3 loop spans 15 amino acids. Here the CDR3 DNA reads TGTGCCAGCAGTTTTATTGGACAGGGGGCGGGGGAGCAGTACGTC. Its translation is CASSFIGQGAGEQYV.

This clonotype was observed a few times. V and J are TRBV5-1 and TRBJ2-5; TRBD2 is a possible D gene (6 bases). Trimming cost V 5 bases and J 5 bases, with 22 bases left between them. Germline CDR1 and CDR2: SGHRS and YFSETQ. CDR3 length: 16 residues. The CDR3 DNA sequence: TGCGCCAGCAGTCCAAGCCGGGGGAACATACTCGAGACCCAGTACTTC. Translating gives CASSPSRGNILETQYF.

The table lists this clonotype with many counts. The rearrangement uses TRBV4-3 and TRBJ2-7; D call uncertain. Germline loops: CDR1 LGHNA, CDR2 YSLEER. The CDR3 covers 14 residues. With 0 bases removed from V and 0 bases from J, the gap between germline ends came to 6 bases. For the CDR3, the DNA is TGCGCCAGCAGCCAAGAGCCGGGCTCCTACGAGCAGTACTTC. Amino acids: CASSQEPGSYEQYF.

In this sample, this clonotype turned up many times. The V call is TRBV20-1, the J call TRBJ2-2; D gene ambiguous. Germline-derived CDR1 and CDR2 are DFQATT and SNEGSKA (reference sequence). The length of the CDR3 is 14 residues. V was clipped by 3 bases and J by 2 bases, with 10 bases between them. The CDR3 bases are TGCAGTGCTAGCAGCGTCTCTAACACCGGGGAGCTGTTTTTT. This translates into CSASSVSNTGELFF.

This clonotype has at least ten counts. CDR3 protein: CASSIGPAGAYEQYF. The CDR3 nucleotides are TGTGCCAGTAGTATAGGCCCAGCGGGGGCGTACGAGCAGTACTTC. This rearrangement joins TRBV19 to TRBJ2-7, with 8 positions matching TRBD2. Trimming took 1 base from V and 4 from J; bases not matched to a gene: 6. CDR1 and CDR2 from the germline V gene are LNHDA and SQIVND (reference sequence). The CDR3 covers 15 residues.

This clonotype was detected ten times or more. The chain uses TRBV5-6 and TRBJ1-1; 8 nucleotides align to TRBD1. The germline gives CDR1 SGHDT, CDR2 YYEEEE. The CDR3 loop spans 14 amino acids. V was pared by 5 bases and J by 5 bases, with 8 bases of the junction left unmatched. The CDR3 sequence: CASRKTGAKTEAFF. CDR3 DNA sequence: TGTGCCAGCAGAAAGACAGGGGCCAAAACTGAAGCTTTCTTT.

In this sample, this clonotype turned up many times. V is TRBV7-3 and J is TRBJ2-5; 9 bases fit TRBD1. The CDR3 extends over 15 amino acids. In germline, CDR1 is SGHTA, CDR2 FQGTGA. V was pared by 3 bases and J by 2 bases, with 4 bases of the junction left unmatched. The DNA of the CDR3 is TGTGCCAGCAGCTTGGGACAGGGTATGCAAGAGACCCAGTACTTC. It specifies CASSLGQGMQETQYF.

For this clonotype: A single base separates this from a much larger clone, so it may be a read error. The CDR3 sequence is CPSSLTSGGPNTGELFF. CDR3 in DNA: TGTCCCAGCAGCCTGACTAGCGGGGGGCCTAACACCGGGGAGCTGTTTTTT. The chain links TRBV9 to TRBJ2-2, with 13 bases lining up with TRBD2. This CDR3 contains 17 residues. CDR1 is SGDLS, CDR2 YYNGEE, per germline.

This clonotype has ten or more counts. The J gene is TRBJ2-5, the V gene TRBV6-5; a possible D gene is TRBD1 (6 bases). The CDR3 runs to 14 residues. The V end lost 4 bases, the J end lost 0 bases, and 9 bases lay between the germline ends. Per the germline V gene, CDR1 is MNHEY and CDR2 is SVGAGI. The CDR3 coding sequence is TGTGCCAGCAGTTCTAGGGGGTACCAAGAGACCCAGTACTTC. It yields the protein CASSSRGYQETQYF.

This clonotype showed up many times. CDR3 sequence reads: CAIAGDAGEQYV. CDR3 in DNA: TGTGCCATCGCAGGTGACGCTGGGGAGCAGTACGTC. V is TRBV10-3 and J is TRBJ2-7; D is undetermined. V was clipped by 8 bases and J by 7 bases, with 15 bases between them. Germline loops: CDR1 ENHRY, CDR2 SYGVKD. The CDR3 sequence is 12 residues long.

This clonotype was observed at least ten times. The J gene is TRBJ2-7, the V gene TRBV6-2 or TRBV6-3; 12 bases align to TRBD2. CDR1 and CDR2 from the germline V gene are MNHEY and SVGEGT. The CDR3 loop spans 17 amino acids. Unmatched junction bases numbered 6, after V lost 0 bases and J lost 3 bases. This CDR3 reads CASSYSTSGGPLYEQYV. The CDR3, as DNA: TGTGCCAGCAGTTACTCAACTAGCGGGGGGCCACTCTACGAGCAGTACGTC.

This clonotype was observed at least ten times. This chain joins TRBV5-1 and TRBJ1-2; possibly TRBD1 for D (5 bases). Germline values: CDR1 SGHRS, CDR2 YFSETQ. The V end was cut by 0 bases, the J end by 5 bases, with 11 bases between. CDR3 length: 14 amino acids. The CDR3 DNA reads TGCGCCAGCAGCTTGGAGCAGGGCAATTATGGCTACACCTTC. Amino acid sequence: CASSLEQGNYGYTF.

This clonotype was found many times. The rearrangement joins TRBV18 to TRBJ2-1; the D is unclear. The CDR3 is made up of 14 amino acids. V gave up 3 bases and J gave up 4 bases, with 10 bases separating them. Germline assignment: CDR1 KGHSH and CDR2 LQKENI. Written as DNA, the CDR3 is TGTGCCAGCTCACCGGACCTGTCTTACAATGAGCAGTTCTTC. Translating it yields CASSPDLSYNEQFF.

This chain joins TRBV20-1 and TRBJ1-1; D is undetermined. From germline, CDR1 is DFQATT and CDR2 SNEGSKA (reference sequence). This CDR3 is built from 14 residues. The ends were cut back, 1 base at V and 4 bases at J, with 13 bases in the middle. CDR3 residues: CSARVPAKGTEAFF. DNA of the CDR3: TGCAGTGCTAGAGTTCCAGCTAAGGGCACTGAAGCTTTCTTT.

This clonotype was observed at least ten times. This rearrangement joins TRBV29-1 to TRBJ2-2, with D unresolved. Germline CDR1 is SQVTM and CDR2 is ANQGSEA. CDR3 length: 14 amino acids. Trimming took off 2 bases at V and 0 bases at J, with 7 bases between the two ends. The CDR3 here is CSVELQANTGELFF. The CDR3 coding sequence is TGCAGCGTTGAACTCCAGGCGAACACCGGGGAGCTGTTTTTT.

There are many counts of this clonotype. This chain uses TRBV7-2 with TRBJ2-1; D ambiguous. The CDR3 contains 16 residues. In germline, CDR1 is SGHTA, CDR2 FQGNSA. V lost 4 bases, J lost 0 bases, and 13 bases lay in between. The CDR3 DNA reads as TGTGCCAGCAGCTCACCGCCCCCAAGCTCCTACAATGAGCAGTTCTTC. As protein: CASSSPPPSSYNEQFF.

The sample holds many counts of this clonotype. V is TRBV9 and J is TRBJ1-5; D is unclear. V lost 0 bases to trimming and J lost 2 bases, with 6 bases between them. Germline CDR1 reads SGDLS; CDR2 reads YYNGEE. CDR3 length: 14 residues. CDR3 sequence: CASSVDGRNQPQHF. In DNA, the CDR3 is TGTGCCAGCAGCGTAGACGGACGCAATCAGCCCCAGCATTTT.

The J gene is TRBJ2-2, the V gene TRBV7-8; possible D gene TRBD2, 7 bases. Trimming removed 2 bases from V and 2 bases from J, with 12 bases in between. The CDR3 runs 16 residues. Germline V CDR1 and CDR2: SGHVS, FQNEAQ. The CDR3 DNA follows: TGTGCCAGCAGCTTAAGGGGGGGAGCTAACACCGGGGAGCTGTTTTTT. This encodes CASSLRGGANTGELFF.

This clonotype was detected ten times or more. The CDR3 sequence: CASSFSVATSDTGELFF. DNA of the CDR3: TGTGCCAGCAGCTTCTCGGTGGCAACCTCGGACACCGGGGAGCTGTTTTTT. V usage is TRBV7-3 and J usage is TRBJ2-2; D not certain. The germline V gene encodes CDR1 SGHTA and CDR2 FQGTGA. CDR3 size: 17 residues. V was trimmed by 3 bases and J by 3 bases, leaving 17 bases between them.

At least ten counts were recorded for this clonotype. The chain recombines TRBV7-8 with TRBJ2-1; D remains ambiguous. The CDR3 runs 15 residues. Germline CDR1 is SGHVS and CDR2 is FQNEAQ. Trimming removed 5 bases at V and 7 bases at J, with 18 bases between. As DNA, the CDR3 is TGTGCCAGCAGCCTAGTCCCTCTTCGGGCGAATGAGCAGTTCTTC. Translation: CASSLVPLRANEQFF.